This T cell receptor (beta chain) was documented in a study of T cell repertoires in cytomegalovirus infection. Study-level information: Indications came from public TCR beta signatures; they pointed to CMV infection and to a matching HLA type.

This CDR3 has 16 residues. V lost 5 bases to trimming and J lost 0 bases; unmatched junction nucleotides: 7. In germline, CDR1 is MNHEY, CDR2 SVGAGI. In TCRdb, the reads were re-called with MiXCR into one record per CDR3 protein. The sample carries roughly 500,000 distinct CDR3 sequences, over 9% recorded once. Comment on this clonotype: The antigen is undetermined.

Findings of the study overall: People with CMV and the relevant HLA were identified by cumulative public TCR beta family frequency. In two of eight donors, the top clonotype was HLA-C-restricted CMV-specific.

The sample taken for sequencing was PBMCs. The chain recombines TRBV6-5 with TRBJ1-3, with 7 bases fitting TRBD1. This TCR was sampled from a human donor in good health (CMV status not recorded). Some clones in this sample may be carry-over from other donors' samples. The CDR3 loop is CASSPLTGSSGNTIYF. Written as DNA, the CDR3 is TGTGCCAGCAGTCCCCTGACAGGGAGCTCTGGAAACACCATATATTTT.